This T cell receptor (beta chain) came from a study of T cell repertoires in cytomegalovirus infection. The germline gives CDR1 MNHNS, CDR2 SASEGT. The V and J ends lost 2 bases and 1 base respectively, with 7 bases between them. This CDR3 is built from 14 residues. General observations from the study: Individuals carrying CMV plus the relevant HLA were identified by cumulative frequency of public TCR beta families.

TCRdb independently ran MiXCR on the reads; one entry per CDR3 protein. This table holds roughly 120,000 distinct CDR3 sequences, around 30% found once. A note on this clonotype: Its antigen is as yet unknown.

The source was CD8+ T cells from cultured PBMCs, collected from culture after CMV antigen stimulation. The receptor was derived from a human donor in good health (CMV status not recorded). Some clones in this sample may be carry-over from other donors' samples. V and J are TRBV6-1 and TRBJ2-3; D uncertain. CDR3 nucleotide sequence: TGTGCCAGCAGTGAATATACCGGCACAGATACGCAGTATTTT. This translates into CASSEYTGTDTQYF.